The sequence of this T cell receptor (beta chain) was determined in a study of shared clonotypes between healthy human individuals. Across several immunoSEQ plates, the genomic DNA of each subset was split evenly. The method was immunoSEQ multiplex PCR; TCRdb's version includes in-frame clones alone and lacks a portion of them. The sample has about 470,000 clones, about 85% seen once. The CDR3 runs to 15 residues. Germline loops: CDR1 KGHSH, CDR2 LQKENI. Trimming removed 6 bases from V and 2 bases from J; junction bases left unmatched: 4. The sequenced material came from PBMCs. This sequence joins TRBV18 and TRBJ2-3; 11 bases map to TRBD2. The receptor was derived from a woman in her 40s in good health. Some clones in this sample may be carry-over from other donors' samples. CDR3 sequence: CASSRGLADTDTQYF. The CDR3, as DNA: TGTGCCAGCTCCCGGGGACTAGCGGACACAGATACGCAGTATTTT.